The rows below give T cell receptor beta chains drawn from one sample of a study of blood T cell repertoires in COVID-19. This table comes from immunoSEQ multiplex PCR, and its TCRdb copy is limited to in-frame clones, with some not included. The table lists about 150,000 clones, about nine tenths of them singletons. Source material: peripheral blood. The receptors originated from a woman in her 70s with acute or convalescent COVID-19. Both conserved end residues are part of each CDR3. Each record gives: clone size, V gene, J gene, D gene, CDR3 DNA, CDR3 protein. D genes are given only for firm matches. Clone size is given for some rows only: seen once, a few or many times, or a class if the clone is expanded.

>NA|TRBV19|TRBJ1-2|NA
TGTGCCAGTAGTGGACAATCGAGGAGCTACACCTTC
CASSGQSRSYTF
>NA|TRBV5-8|TRBJ1-2|NA
TGTGCCAGCAGCTTACAATTTTATGGCTACACCTTC
CASSLQFYGYTF
>NA|TRBV27|TRBJ1-4|NA
TGTGCCAGCAGTTTAGCAGCAACTAATGAAAAACTGTTTTTT
CASSLAATNEKLFF
>NA|TRBV6-5|TRBJ2-3|NA
TGTGCCAGCAGCGGGCGGGGGCCAGATACGCAGTATTTT
CASSGRGPDTQYF
>NA|TRBV10-2|TRBJ2-3|TRBD2
TGCGCCAGCAGTGATTTTGGGACTAGCGGTACTCGTACGCAGTATTTT
CASSDFGTSGTRTQYF
>NA|TRBV5-1|TRBJ2-2|NA
TGCGCCAGCAGCTTGGGGGACTGGTCCGGGGAGCTGTTTTTT
CASSLGDWSGELFF
>NA|TRBV29-1|TRBJ1-2|TRBD1
TGCAGCGTTTCACAGGGGGGAAAGGCTAACTATGGCTACACCTTC
CSVSQGGKANYGYTF
>once|TRBV29-1|TRBJ1-3|NA
TGCAGCGTGGACACAGGGTCCCCTGGAAACACCATATATTTT
CSVDTGSPGNTIYF
>NA|TRBV30|TRBJ2-5|NA
TGTGCCTGGTTGGCCAGGGCAGAGACCCAGTACTTC
CAWLARAETQYF
>NA|TRBV19|TRBJ1-5|TRBD1
TGTGCCAGTGAAACCGGGACAGGGTTGATTCAGCCCCAGCATTTT
CASETGTGLIQPQHF
>NA|TRBV28|TRBJ2-1|TRBD2
TGTGCCAGCAGATCCTCGGGACTAGCGAGGAATGAGCAGTTCTTC
CASRSSGLARNEQFF
>NA|TRBV7-9|TRBJ1-2|NA
TGTGCCAGCAGCCCGGAGAGCTCTGGCTACACCTTC
CASSPESSGYTF
>NA|TRBV15|TRBJ1-4|NA
TGTGCCACCAGCAGGGGAGGCGGGGGGACTAATGAAAAACTGTTTTTT
CATSRGGGGTNEKLFF
>NA|TRBV5-1|TRBJ1-1|TRBD1
TGCGCCAGCAGCCCCCTTTGGGACAGGGGGCTTCGGGTGACTGAAGCTTTCTTT
CASSPLWDRGLRVTEAFF
>NA|TRBV4-2|TRBJ2-6|NA
TGTGCCAGCAGCCAAGCAGGGGCTGGGGCCAACGTCCTGACTTTC
CASSQAGAGANVLTF
>NA|TRBV15|TRBJ2-2|NA
TGTGCCACCAGCAGGGAAACAGGGTCGGCCGGGGAGCTGTTTTTT
CATSRETGSAGELFF
>NA|TRBV5-4|TRBJ2-2|NA
TGTGCCAGCAGCCTCGGGATGACCGGGGAGCTGTTTTTT
CASSLGMTGELFF
>once|TRBV29-1|TRBJ2-3|NA
TGCAGCGTCGAGACAGGTTGGGGGGATACGCAGTATTTT
CSVETGWGDTQYF
>NA|TRBV18|TRBJ2-2|NA
TGTGCCAGCTCACCCCTTGGGGGGAGCAAGCGGAACACCGGGGAGCTGTTTTTT
CASSPLGGSKRNTGELFF
>NA|TRBV6-6|TRBJ1-5|NA
TGTGCCAGCAGGGACGGACAGATTAGCAATCAGCCCCAGCATTTT
CASRDGQISNQPQHF
>NA|TRBV5-1|TRBJ1-3|NA
TGCGCCAGCAGTCCGGGAAGCTCTGGAAACACCATATATTTT
CASSPGSSGNTIYF
>NA|TRBV6-6|TRBJ1-6|TRBD1
TGTGCCAGCAGGACCCCAGGGGGTGATAATTCACCCCTCCACTTT
CASRTPGGDNSPLHF
>NA|TRBV4-3|TRBJ1-2|NA
TGCGCCAGCAGCCAAGAGTTTATGCTACCCTCCATCTACACCTTC
CASSQEFMLPSIYTF
>NA|TRBV27|TRBJ2-1|NA
TGTGCCAGCAGTCCACACGTAGGGAGCTCCTACAATGAGCAGTTCTTC
CASSPHVGSSYNEQFF
>NA|TRBV29-1|TRBJ2-3|TRBD2
TGCAGCGTTGATGAACCACGGGGGGTTATAGATACGCAGTATTTT
CSVDEPRGVIDTQYF
>NA|TRBV19|TRBJ1-5|NA
TGTGCCAGTACCTCCTTACCCAGGGGCAATCAGCCCCAGCATTTT
CASTSLPRGNQPQHF
>NA|TRBV4-1|TRBJ1-4|NA
TGCGCCAGCAGCCAGGGGGCGGGGGGCTCTGAAAAACTGTTTTTT
CASSQGAGGSEKLFF
>NA|TRBV6-9|TRBJ2-4|TRBD1
TGTGCCAGCACCAAACAGGGGGCCTTATCCAAAAACATTCAGTACTTC
CASTKQGALSKNIQYF
>NA|TRBV6-5|TRBJ1-3|TRBD1
TGTGCCAGCAGGATGACAGGGGCGCAGGGAAACACCATATATTTT
CASRMTGAQGNTIYF
>once|TRBV5-1|TRBJ1-4|NA
TGCGCCAGCAGCTCCCAGGGGTCTAATGAAAAACTGTTTTTT
CASSSQGSNEKLFF
>NA|TRBV18|TRBJ2-3|TRBD2
TGTGCCAGCTCACCGCCGACTAGCGGGATATCGGATACGCAGTATTTT
CASSPPTSGISDTQYF
>few|TRBV7-8|TRBJ2-2|TRBD2
TGTGCCAGCAGCCCGCGTCCGGCGGGGGATACCGGGGAGCTGTTTTTT
CASSPRPAGDTGELFF
>NA|TRBV4-2|TRBJ2-4|TRBD2
TGTGCCAGCAGCCGAAGACTAGCGGGGGCTGGGGAAAACATTCAGTACTTC
CASSRRLAGAGENIQYF
>NA|TRBV5-4|TRBJ1-2|TRBD1
TGTGCCAGCAGCGCTGGACAGGGCCTTCCTAACTATGGCTACACCTTC
CASSAGQGLPNYGYTF
>NA|TRBV3-1/TRBV3-2|TRBJ1-2|TRBD1
TGTGCCAGCAGCCAAGACCGGACAGGGGGTAACTATGGCTACACCTTC
CASSQDRTGGNYGYTF
>NA|TRBV7-8|TRBJ1-3|TRBD1
TGTGCCAGCAGTCCCTTTAACAGGGGAACTGGAAACACCATATATTTT
CASSPFNRGTGNTIYF
>NA|TRBV5-4|TRBJ1-6|TRBD1
TGTGCCAGCAGCTTGTACCGGACAGGGATCGAGTCACCCCTCCACTTT
CASSLYRTGIESPLHF
>NA|TRBV11-2|TRBJ1-1|NA
TGTGCCAGCAGCTTAGATCAGGTAGTCGCTGAAGCTTTCTTT
CASSLDQVVAEAFF
>NA|TRBV11-1|TRBJ2-5|TRBD2
TGTGCCAGCAGCGGAGAGCGGGAACAAGAGACCCAGTACTTC
CASSGEREQETQYF
>NA|TRBV6-5|TRBJ2-1|TRBD2
TGTGCCAGCAGTTCCAGCGGGGGGGCCTACGATGAGCAGTTCTTC
CASSSSGGAYDEQFF
>NA|TRBV19|TRBJ2-6|NA
TGTGCCACCACCCCCTTCCATGACACGTCTGGGGCCAACGTCCTGACTTTC
CATTPFHDTSGANVLTF
>NA|TRBV28|TRBJ1-2|NA
TGTGCCAGCAGCCGATTACAGGCAAACTATGGCTACACCTTC
CASSRLQANYGYTF
>NA|TRBV5-5|TRBJ1-5|NA
TGTGCCAGCAGCTTGGGACCGGGGTCAGGGCCCCAGCATTTT
CASSLGPGSGPQHF
>NA|TRBV25-1|TRBJ1-2|NA
TGTGCCAGCAGTGACTCCTCGGGATATGGCTACACCTTC
CASSDSSGYGYTF
>NA|TRBV24-1|TRBJ1-1|NA
TGTGCCACCAGGGGGGACCGGGACTCTGAAGCTTTCTTT
CATRGDRDSEAFF
>NA|TRBV11-2|TRBJ2-5|TRBD2
TGTGCCAGCAGCTTAGGGGGGGGGTCAGAGACCCAGTACTTC
CASSLGGGSETQYF
>once|TRBV5-1|TRBJ2-5|NA
TGCGCCAGCAGTAGGGACACGAACCAAGAGACCCAGTACTTC
CASSRDTNQETQYF